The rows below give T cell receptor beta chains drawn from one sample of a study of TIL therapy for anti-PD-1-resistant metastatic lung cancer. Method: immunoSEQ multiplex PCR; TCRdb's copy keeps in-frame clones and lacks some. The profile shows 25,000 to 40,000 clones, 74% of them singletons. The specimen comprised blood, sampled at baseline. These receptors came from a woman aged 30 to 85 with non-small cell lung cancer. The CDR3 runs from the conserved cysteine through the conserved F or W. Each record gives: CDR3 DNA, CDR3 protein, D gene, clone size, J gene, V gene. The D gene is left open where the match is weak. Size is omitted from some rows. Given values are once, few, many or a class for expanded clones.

CDR3 DNA: TGTGCCAGCAGCGAGACAGGGATTGAGCAGTTCTTC; CDR3 protein: CASSETGIEQFF; D gene: TRBD1; clone size: -; J gene: TRBJ2-1; V gene: TRBV11-3
CDR3 DNA: TGTGCCAGCAGCTTGACTAGCGGGAGGGGCGAGCTGTTTTTT; CDR3 protein: CASSLTSGRGELFF; D gene: TRBD2; clone size: -; J gene: TRBJ2-2; V gene: TRBV9
CDR3 DNA: TGTGCCAGCAGTAGCACAGGTTCCTCGGGGCCCAAACTGTTTTTT; CDR3 protein: CASSSTGSSGPKLFF; D gene: -; clone size: -; J gene: TRBJ1-4; V gene: TRBV6-5
CDR3 DNA: TGTGCCTGGAACAGGGGTAATTCACCCCTCCACTTT; CDR3 protein: CAWNRGNSPLHF; D gene: TRBD1; clone size: -; J gene: TRBJ1-6; V gene: TRBV30
CDR3 DNA: TGCGCCAGCAGCGGTGGGGATCGCCTTCCTGGAAACACCATATATTTT; CDR3 protein: CASSGGDRLPGNTIYF; D gene: -; clone size: -; J gene: TRBJ1-3; V gene: TRBV5-1
CDR3 DNA: TGTGCCAGCAGCTTAGCGCCTTTAGGGGGCCTAATAGCCAAAAACATTCAGTACTTC; CDR3 protein: CASSLAPLGGLIAKNIQYF; D gene: TRBD1; clone size: -; J gene: TRBJ2-4; V gene: TRBV7-2
CDR3 DNA: TGCAGCGCTTTATTTGGTTTGGGTCACGGCGGCTACACCTTC; CDR3 protein: CSALFGLGHGGYTF; D gene: -; clone size: -; J gene: TRBJ1-2; V gene: TRBV29-1
CDR3 DNA: TGTGCCTGGAGTAAACAGAGAAGCTATGGCTACACCTTC; CDR3 protein: CAWSKQRSYGYTF; D gene: -; clone size: -; J gene: TRBJ1-2; V gene: TRBV30
CDR3 DNA: TGTGCCAGCAGCCAGTATACAGGAGCCACTGAAGCTTTCTTT; CDR3 protein: CASSQYTGATEAFF; D gene: -; clone size: -; J gene: TRBJ1-1; V gene: TRBV4-2
CDR3 DNA: TGTGCCAGCAGCTTAGACATGAACACTGAAGCTTTCTTT; CDR3 protein: CASSLDMNTEAFF; D gene: -; clone size: -; J gene: TRBJ1-1; V gene: TRBV7-9
CDR3 DNA: TGTGCCAGCAGCCTTGGGACCCCGGCGAGGGCTTTCTTT; CDR3 protein: CASSLGTPARAFF; D gene: -; clone size: -; J gene: TRBJ1-1; V gene: TRBV13
CDR3 DNA: TGTGCCAGCAGCTTCCTAGCGGGTACCTACGAGCAGTACTTC; CDR3 protein: CASSFLAGTYEQYF; D gene: TRBD2; clone size: -; J gene: TRBJ2-7; V gene: TRBV5-6
CDR3 DNA: TGTGCCAGCAGCCCGAGCTTGGCCGCCGGGGAGCTGTTTTTT; CDR3 protein: CASSPSLAAGELFF; D gene: -; clone size: -; J gene: TRBJ2-2; V gene: TRBV7-6
CDR3 DNA: TGTGCCATCAGTGGTTTGCGGGAGGAAGGGACAGATACGCAGTATTTT; CDR3 protein: CAISGLREEGTDTQYF; D gene: TRBD2; clone size: -; J gene: TRBJ2-3; V gene: TRBV10-3
CDR3 DNA: TGCAGCGTTGTCGAAAATAGCAATCAGCCCCAGCATTTT; CDR3 protein: CSVVENSNQPQHF; D gene: -; clone size: -; J gene: TRBJ1-5; V gene: TRBV29-1
CDR3 DNA: TGTGCCAGCAGTGAAACACAAAAGTCACCCCTCCACTTT; CDR3 protein: CASSETQKSPLHF; D gene: -; clone size: few; J gene: TRBJ1-6; V gene: TRBV2
CDR3 DNA: TGTGCCAGCAGCAGCGGGAGCTCCTACAATGAGCAGTTCTTC; CDR3 protein: CASSSGSSYNEQFF; D gene: TRBD2; clone size: few; J gene: TRBJ2-1; V gene: TRBV13
CDR3 DNA: TGTGCCAGCAGTTTATTAGGGAATACGCAGTATTTT; CDR3 protein: CASSLLGNTQYF; D gene: -; clone size: -; J gene: TRBJ2-3; V gene: TRBV27
CDR3 DNA: TGTGCCAGCAGCCAAGAACTACAGGGACAGCCCCAGCATTTT; CDR3 protein: CASSQELQGQPQHF; D gene: -; clone size: -; J gene: TRBJ1-5; V gene: TRBV4-2
CDR3 DNA: TGCGCCAGCAGCCCGCTGGGAGGGTCCGTTGCAACTAATGAAAAACTGTTTTTT; CDR3 protein: CASSPLGGSVATNEKLFF; D gene: -; clone size: -; J gene: TRBJ1-4; V gene: TRBV5-1
CDR3 DNA: TGTGCCAGTAGTATTCGTAGGCAGGGTAAAGAGACCCAGTACTTC; CDR3 protein: CASSIRRQGKETQYF; D gene: -; clone size: -; J gene: TRBJ2-5; V gene: TRBV19
CDR3 DNA: TGTGCCAGCACCCCCGTCCGAGCGGGGGACACCGGGGAGCTGTTTTTT; CDR3 protein: CASTPVRAGDTGELFF; D gene: TRBD2; clone size: -; J gene: TRBJ2-2; V gene: TRBV5-6
CDR3 DNA: TGCGCCAGCAGCCAAGACGGAGGCGGCACTAGCACAGATACGCAGTATTTT; CDR3 protein: CASSQDGGGTSTDTQYF; D gene: -; clone size: -; J gene: TRBJ2-3; V gene: TRBV4-1
CDR3 DNA: TGTGCCAGCAGCTTGGACAGGGCTTCCGAGCAGTACTTC; CDR3 protein: CASSLDRASEQYF; D gene: TRBD1; clone size: -; J gene: TRBJ2-7; V gene: TRBV7-7
CDR3 DNA: TGTGCCAGCATCGACGGACCCGAACTGCGCTCCTACGAGCAGTACTTC; CDR3 protein: CASIDGPELRSYEQYF; D gene: -; clone size: -; J gene: TRBJ2-7; V gene: TRBV5-7
CDR3 DNA: TGTGCCAGCAGCTTAGCGGGAGGCAACGAGCAGTACTTC; CDR3 protein: CASSLAGGNEQYF; D gene: -; clone size: -; J gene: TRBJ2-7; V gene: TRBV7-7
CDR3 DNA: TGTGCCAGCAGCAAAGATTCTTGGGTTGGCAATGAGCAGTTCTTC; CDR3 protein: CASSKDSWVGNEQFF; D gene: -; clone size: -; J gene: TRBJ2-1; V gene: TRBV21-1
CDR3 DNA: TGTGCCAGCAGCAGCAGCCTGGGACAGTCCAATCAGCCCCAGCATTTT; CDR3 protein: CASSSSLGQSNQPQHF; D gene: TRBD1; clone size: -; J gene: TRBJ1-5; V gene: TRBV5-6
CDR3 DNA: TGTGCCAGCTCACCCGATATGTCCAACGTCCTGACTTTC; CDR3 protein: CASSPDMSNVLTF; D gene: -; clone size: -; J gene: TRBJ2-6; V gene: TRBV18
CDR3 DNA: TGTGCCTGGAGTTTTGGGACCCGCGTTCCAGACGAGCAGTTCTTC; CDR3 protein: CAWSFGTRVPDEQFF; D gene: -; clone size: -; J gene: TRBJ2-1; V gene: TRBV30
CDR3 DNA: TGTGCCAGCAGGGATTTTATTAGCAATCAGCCCCAGCATTTT; CDR3 protein: CASRDFISNQPQHF; D gene: -; clone size: -; J gene: TRBJ1-5; V gene: TRBV2
CDR3 DNA: TGTGCCAGTAGCGGGAGGAGTCCCAATGAGCAGTTCTTC; CDR3 protein: CASSGRSPNEQFF; D gene: TRBD2; clone size: -; J gene: TRBJ2-1; V gene: TRBV19
CDR3 DNA: TGTGCCATCAGTGAGGTAAGGACAGACAATCAGCCCCAGCATTTT; CDR3 protein: CAISEVRTDNQPQHF; D gene: -; clone size: few; J gene: TRBJ1-5; V gene: TRBV10-3
CDR3 DNA: TGTGCCAGCAGCCAAGAATCAGGTGGAATCTACGAGCAGTACTTC; CDR3 protein: CASSQESGGIYEQYF; D gene: -; clone size: -; J gene: TRBJ2-7; V gene: TRBV4-2
CDR3 DNA: TGTGCCAGCAGCCAAGATCTACTAGCGTCCGGGGAGCTGTTTTTT; CDR3 protein: CASSQDLLASGELFF; D gene: TRBD2; clone size: -; J gene: TRBJ2-2; V gene: TRBV4-2
CDR3 DNA: TGTGCCAGCAGTGAAGGGGAGGAGTGGGGCTCCTACAATGAGCAGTTCTTC; CDR3 protein: CASSEGEEWGSYNEQFF; D gene: -; clone size: -; J gene: TRBJ2-1; V gene: TRBV2
CDR3 DNA: TGTGCCAGCAAAACCGGGACAAAAGGCAATGAGCAGTTCTTC; CDR3 protein: CASKTGTKGNEQFF; D gene: -; clone size: -; J gene: TRBJ2-1; V gene: TRBV7-9
CDR3 DNA: TGTGCCAGCAGCCTCGATTTGGGAGCTGAAGCTTTCTTT; CDR3 protein: CASSLDLGAEAFF; D gene: -; clone size: -; J gene: TRBJ1-1; V gene: TRBV14
CDR3 DNA: TGTGCCAGCAGCTTGGGTTTAGATACGCAGTATTTT; CDR3 protein: CASSLGLDTQYF; D gene: -; clone size: -; J gene: TRBJ2-3; V gene: TRBV5-5
CDR3 DNA: TGCAGCGTTGAAGAGCAGGACAGAAAAGCTTTCTTT; CDR3 protein: CSVEEQDRKAFF; D gene: -; clone size: -; J gene: TRBJ1-1; V gene: TRBV29-1
CDR3 DNA: TGTGCCAGCAGCGCCGGACTAGCGGGCCATGAGCAGTTCTTC; CDR3 protein: CASSAGLAGHEQFF; D gene: TRBD2; clone size: -; J gene: TRBJ2-1; V gene: TRBV7-2
CDR3 DNA: TGTGCCAGCAGTTCTAGAGGAGAGACCCAGTACTTC; CDR3 protein: CASSSRGETQYF; D gene: -; clone size: -; J gene: TRBJ2-5; V gene: TRBV6-1
CDR3 DNA: TGTGCCAGCAGCTACGGGGACAGGGGGCTCGTCGACGAGCAGTACTTC; CDR3 protein: CASSYGDRGLVDEQYF; D gene: TRBD1; clone size: -; J gene: TRBJ2-7; V gene: TRBV7-8
CDR3 DNA: TGTGCCAGCGTCCAAGAGGGTTCGGGGGCCAACGTCCTGACTTTC; CDR3 protein: CASVQEGSGANVLTF; D gene: -; clone size: -; J gene: TRBJ2-6; V gene: TRBV2
CDR3 DNA: TGTGCCAGCAGCCCCGGGACTACTTCTGCCGAGCAGTACTTC; CDR3 protein: CASSPGTTSAEQYF; D gene: TRBD2; clone size: -; J gene: TRBJ2-7; V gene: TRBV11-3
CDR3 DNA: TGTGCCAGCAGCTTAGATTTTGGTGATACGCAGTATTTT; CDR3 protein: CASSLDFGDTQYF; D gene: -; clone size: -; J gene: TRBJ2-3; V gene: TRBV7-6
CDR3 DNA: TGCAGCGTTGAAGCCACGGACAGGGGGTGGAAAGAGACCCAGTACTTC; CDR3 protein: CSVEATDRGWKETQYF; D gene: TRBD1; clone size: -; J gene: TRBJ2-5; V gene: TRBV29-1
CDR3 DNA: TGCGCCAGCAGCCCCTTCGGCCCAGAGAGCTCCTACGAGCAGTACTTC; CDR3 protein: CASSPFGPESSYEQYF; D gene: -; clone size: few; J gene: TRBJ2-7; V gene: TRBV5-1
CDR3 DNA: TGTGCCAGCAGTTTAGGTCCCATCACAGGGTATGAGCAGTTCTTC; CDR3 protein: CASSLGPITGYEQFF; D gene: -; clone size: once; J gene: TRBJ2-1; V gene: TRBV27
CDR3 DNA: TGTGCCAGCAGCTTACAAAAAGGGGGAAGCGGGAGCCCCTACGAGCAGTACTTC; CDR3 protein: CASSLQKGGSGSPYEQYF; D gene: TRBD2; clone size: -; J gene: TRBJ2-7; V gene: TRBV11-2
CDR3 DNA: TGTGCCATCTACAGGGAAAGCACAGATACGCAGTATTTT; CDR3 protein: CAIYRESTDTQYF; D gene: -; clone size: -; J gene: TRBJ2-3; V gene: TRBV10-3
CDR3 DNA: TGTGCCAGCAGTGGCGGGGTAGGGAGGCCCCAGCATTTT; CDR3 protein: CASSGGVGRPQHF; D gene: -; clone size: -; J gene: TRBJ1-5; V gene: TRBV6-5
CDR3 DNA: TGTGCCAGCAGAATCAGCGGGGGCAGGGGGGCCAACGTCCTGACTTTC; CDR3 protein: CASRISGGRGANVLTF; D gene: TRBD2; clone size: -; J gene: TRBJ2-6; V gene: TRBV14
CDR3 DNA: TGTGCCAGCAGAAGACTAGCGGTGAACACCGGGGAGCTGTTTTTT; CDR3 protein: CASRRLAVNTGELFF; D gene: TRBD2; clone size: -; J gene: TRBJ2-2; V gene: TRBV6-5
CDR3 DNA: TGTGCCAGCAGCTTAGGGCTAGCGGGAGGAAGCGGCGAGCAGTACTTC; CDR3 protein: CASSLGLAGGSGEQYF; D gene: TRBD2; clone size: -; J gene: TRBJ2-7; V gene: TRBV7-8